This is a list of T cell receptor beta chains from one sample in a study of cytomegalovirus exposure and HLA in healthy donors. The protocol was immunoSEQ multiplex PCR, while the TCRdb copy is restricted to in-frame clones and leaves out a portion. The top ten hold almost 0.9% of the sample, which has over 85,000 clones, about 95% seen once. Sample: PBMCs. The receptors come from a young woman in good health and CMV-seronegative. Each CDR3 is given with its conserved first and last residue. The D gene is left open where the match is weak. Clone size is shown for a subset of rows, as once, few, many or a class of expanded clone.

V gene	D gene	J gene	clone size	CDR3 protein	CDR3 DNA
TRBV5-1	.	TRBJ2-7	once	CASNYRELLPYEQYF	TGCGCCAGCAATTACAGGGAACTCCTTCCCTACGAGCAGTACTTC
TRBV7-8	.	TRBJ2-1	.	CASSLLNEQFF	TGTGCCAGCAGCCTACTTAATGAGCAGTTCTTC
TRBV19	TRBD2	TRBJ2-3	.	CASSMVSGGLVDTQYF	TGTGCCAGTAGTATGGTTAGCGGGGGGCTTGTAGATACGCAGTATTTT
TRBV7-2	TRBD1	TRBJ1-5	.	CASSPRQGTKNQPQHF	TGTGCCAGCAGCCCTAGACAGGGGACCAAAAATCAGCCCCAGCATTTT
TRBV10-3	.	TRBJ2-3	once	CAISESRDTDTQYF	TGTGCCATCAGTGAGTCGAGGGACACAGATACGCAGTATTTT
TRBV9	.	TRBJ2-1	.	CASSVASGVEQFF	TGTGCCAGCAGCGTAGCCAGCGGTGTTGAGCAGTTCTTC
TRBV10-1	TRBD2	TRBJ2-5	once	CASSEGSGGRETQYF	TGCGCCAGCAGTGAAGGATCGGGGGGGCGGGAGACCCAGTACTTC
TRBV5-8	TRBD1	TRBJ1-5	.	CASSRRGGQGVDSNQPQHF	TGTGCCAGCAGCCGACGGGGGGGACAGGGTGTCGATAGCAATCAGCCCCAGCATTTT
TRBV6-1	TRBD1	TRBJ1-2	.	CASSEGDSNYGYTF	TGTGCCAGCAGTGAGGGGGACAGTAACTATGGCTACACCTTC
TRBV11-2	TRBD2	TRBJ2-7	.	CATPRELAGVYEQYF	TGTGCCACCCCTCGGGAACTAGCGGGAGTGTACGAGCAGTACTTC
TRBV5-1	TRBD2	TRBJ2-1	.	CASSLPGLALNEQFF	TGCGCCAGCAGCCTACCGGGACTAGCTCTAAATGAGCAGTTCTTC
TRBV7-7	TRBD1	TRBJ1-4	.	CASSINRGVNEKLFF	TGTGCTAGCAGCATAAACAGGGGGGTAAATGAAAAACTGTTTTTT
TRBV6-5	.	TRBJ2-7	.	CASSYLGGGNSDEQYF	TGTGCCAGCAGTTACTTAGGGGGGGGTAACTCCGACGAGCAGTACTTC
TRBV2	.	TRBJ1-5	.	CASRPGQNQPQHF	TGTGCCAGCAGACCGGGACAAAATCAGCCCCAGCATTTT
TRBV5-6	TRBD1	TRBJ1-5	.	CASSPGGDQPQHF	TGTGCCAGCAGCCCAGGGGGCGATCAGCCCCAGCATTTT
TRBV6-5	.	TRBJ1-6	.	CASSYVDKNSPLHF	TGTGCCAGCAGTTACGTGGACAAAAATTCACCCCTCCACTTT
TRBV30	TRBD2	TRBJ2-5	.	CAWSWGGGGRETQYF	TGTGCCTGGAGCTGGGGCGGGGGGGGTAGAGAGACCCAGTACTTC
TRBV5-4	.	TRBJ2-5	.	CASSFGGQETQYF	TGTGCCAGCAGCTTCGGGGGCCAAGAGACCCAGTACTTC